This T cell receptor (beta chain) was profiled in a study of Graves' ophthalmopathy and Graves' hyperthyroidism. Notes on the study in general: Most expanded clonotypes from thyroid (those above 0.001 frequency) were also found in blood.

This clonotype was counted many times. Its target is unknown. Trimming took off 8 bases at V and 4 bases at J, with 11 bases between the two ends. This CDR3 has 12 residues. CDR1 is MGHDK and CDR2 is SYGVNS in the germline V gene. In this cohort, patients with other autoimmune diseases, uncontrolled infections, pregnancy or lactation were excluded. Clinical symptoms, serum thyroxine, TRAb, thyroid ultrasound and orbital computed tomography formed the basis of diagnosis. The study amplified TCR beta CDR3 regions using RNA transcripts. HTBI-primed first-round RT-PCR preceded second-round multiplex PCR. In TCRdb, the multiplex PCR reads were re-called with MiXCR into one record per CDR3 protein. The table records 600,000 to 950,000 distinct CDR3 sequences, around 40% of them present only once.

The sample consisted of peripheral blood. The chain uses TRBV25-1 and TRBJ1-1; maybe TRBD1 (5 bases). The TCR was taken from an adult man with Graves' ophthalmopathy. The CDR3 protein is CASAGGSTEAFF. The CDR3 DNA sequence: TGTGCCAGCGCGGGGGGAAGCACTGAAGCTTTCTTT. Full variable domain (outside the CDR3, taken from reference TRBV25-1 and TRBJ1-1): EADIYQTPRYLVIGTGKKITLECSQTMGHDKMYWYQQDPGMELHLIHYSYGVNSTEKGDLSSESTVSRIRTEHFPLTLESARPSHTSQYLCASAGGSTEAFFGQGTRLTVV.